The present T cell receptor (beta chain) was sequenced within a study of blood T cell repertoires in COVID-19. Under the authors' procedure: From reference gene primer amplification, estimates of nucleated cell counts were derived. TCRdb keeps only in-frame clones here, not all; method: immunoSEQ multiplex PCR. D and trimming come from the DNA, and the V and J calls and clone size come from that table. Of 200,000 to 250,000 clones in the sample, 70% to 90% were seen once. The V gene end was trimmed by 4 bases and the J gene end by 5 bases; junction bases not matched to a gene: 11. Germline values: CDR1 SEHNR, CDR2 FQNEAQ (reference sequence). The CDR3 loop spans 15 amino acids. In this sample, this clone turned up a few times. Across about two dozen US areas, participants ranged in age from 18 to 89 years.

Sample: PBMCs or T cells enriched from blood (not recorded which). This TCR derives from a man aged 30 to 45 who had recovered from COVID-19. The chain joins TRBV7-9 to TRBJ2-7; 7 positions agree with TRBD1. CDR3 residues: CASSSVRQGSHEQYF. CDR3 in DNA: TGTGCCAGCAGCTCCGTTCGACAGGGATCCCACGAGCAGTACTTC.